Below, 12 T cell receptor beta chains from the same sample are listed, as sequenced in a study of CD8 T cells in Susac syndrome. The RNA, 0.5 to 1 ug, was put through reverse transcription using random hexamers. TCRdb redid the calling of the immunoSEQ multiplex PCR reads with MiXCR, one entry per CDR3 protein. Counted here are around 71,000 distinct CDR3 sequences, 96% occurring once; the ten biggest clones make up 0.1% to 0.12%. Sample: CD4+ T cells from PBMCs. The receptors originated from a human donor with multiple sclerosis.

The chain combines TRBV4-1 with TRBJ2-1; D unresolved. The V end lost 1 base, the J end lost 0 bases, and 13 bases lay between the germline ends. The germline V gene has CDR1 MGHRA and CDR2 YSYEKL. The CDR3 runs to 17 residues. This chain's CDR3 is CASSQGRYSSSYNEQFF. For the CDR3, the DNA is TGCGCCAGCAGCCAAGGAAGGTACTCGAGCTCCTACAATGAGCAGTTCTTC.

CDR3 protein: CASRLSGANVLTF. Written as DNA, the CDR3 is TGTGCCAGCAGACTCTCTGGGGCCAACGTCCTGACTTTC. This sequence joins TRBV12-3 or TRBV12-4 and TRBJ2-6; D is uncertain. The CDR3 consists of 13 residues. Trimming removed 6 bases at V and 0 bases at J, with 3 bases between.

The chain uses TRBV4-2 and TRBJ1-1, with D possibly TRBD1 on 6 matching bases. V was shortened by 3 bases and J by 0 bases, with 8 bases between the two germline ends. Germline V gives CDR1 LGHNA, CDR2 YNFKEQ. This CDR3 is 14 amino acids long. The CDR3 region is CASSQGGLNTEAFF. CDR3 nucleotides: TGTGCCAGCAGCCAGGGGGGCCTGAACACTGAAGCTTTCTTT.

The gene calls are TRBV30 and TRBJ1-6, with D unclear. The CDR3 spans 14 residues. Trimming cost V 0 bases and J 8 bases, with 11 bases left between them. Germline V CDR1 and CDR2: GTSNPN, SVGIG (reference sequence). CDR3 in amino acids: CAWSVGIPDSPLHF. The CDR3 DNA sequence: TGTGCCTGGAGTGTTGGAATCCCGGATTCACCCCTCCACTTT.

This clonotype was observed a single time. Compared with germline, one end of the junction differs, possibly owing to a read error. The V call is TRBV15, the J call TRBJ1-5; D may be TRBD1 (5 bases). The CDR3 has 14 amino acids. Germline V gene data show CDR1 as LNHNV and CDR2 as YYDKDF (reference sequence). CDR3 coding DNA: TGTGCCACCGGCAGGCCGGGGGTTAATCAGCCCCAGCATTTT. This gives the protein CATGRPGVNQPQHF.

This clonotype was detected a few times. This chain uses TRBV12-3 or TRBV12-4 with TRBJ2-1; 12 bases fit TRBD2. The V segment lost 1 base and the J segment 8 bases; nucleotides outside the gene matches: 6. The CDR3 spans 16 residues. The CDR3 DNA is TGTGCCAGCAGTTTAGTCCTAGCGGGGGGGCCGCATGAGCAGTTCTTC. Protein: CASSLVLAGGPHEQFF.

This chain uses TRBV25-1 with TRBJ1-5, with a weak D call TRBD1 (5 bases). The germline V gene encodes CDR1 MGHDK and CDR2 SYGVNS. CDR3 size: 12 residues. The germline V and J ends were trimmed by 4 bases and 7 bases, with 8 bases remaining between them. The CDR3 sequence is CASSGGEQPQHF. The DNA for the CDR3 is TGTGCCAGCAGTGGGGGCGAGCAGCCCCAGCATTTT.

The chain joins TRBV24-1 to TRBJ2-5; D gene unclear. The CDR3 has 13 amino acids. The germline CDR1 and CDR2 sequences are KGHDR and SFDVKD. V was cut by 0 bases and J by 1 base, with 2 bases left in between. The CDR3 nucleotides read TGTGCCACCAGTGATTTGGTCCAAGAGACCCAGTACTTC. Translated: CATSDLVQETQYF.

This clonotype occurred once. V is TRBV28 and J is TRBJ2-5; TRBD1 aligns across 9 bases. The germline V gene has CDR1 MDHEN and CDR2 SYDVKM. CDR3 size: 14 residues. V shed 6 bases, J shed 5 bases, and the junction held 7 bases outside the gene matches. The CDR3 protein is CASSTQGAVETQYF. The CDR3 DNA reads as TGTGCCAGCAGCACACAGGGGGCTGTCGAGACCCAGTACTTC.

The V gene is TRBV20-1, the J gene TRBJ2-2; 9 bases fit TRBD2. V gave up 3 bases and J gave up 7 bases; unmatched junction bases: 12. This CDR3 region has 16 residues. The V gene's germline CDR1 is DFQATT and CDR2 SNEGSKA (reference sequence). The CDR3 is CSARASGATRFGELFF. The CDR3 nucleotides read TGCAGTGCTAGGGCTAGCGGGGCGACCAGGTTCGGGGAGCTGTTTTTT.

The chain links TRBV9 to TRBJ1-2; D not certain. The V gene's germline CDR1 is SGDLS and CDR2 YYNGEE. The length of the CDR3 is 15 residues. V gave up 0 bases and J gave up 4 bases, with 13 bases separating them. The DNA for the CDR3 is TGTGCCAGCAGCGTAGAACCCGAGAACCTCTATGGCTACACCTTC. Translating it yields CASSVEPENLYGYTF. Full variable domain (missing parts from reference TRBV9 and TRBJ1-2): DSGVTQTPKHLITATGQRVTLRCSPRSGDLSVYWYQQSLDQGLQFLIQYYNGEERAKGNILERFSAQQFPDLHSELNLSSLELGDSALYFCASSVEPENLYGYTFGSGTRLTVV.

The CDR3 sequence: CATSRAGNTETQYF. The CDR3, as DNA: TGTGCCACCAGCAGAGCCGGCAATACAGAGACCCAGTACTTC. The V and J genes are TRBV15 and TRBJ2-5; D gene unclear. This CDR3 has 14 amino acids. The V gene's germline CDR1 is LNHNV and CDR2 YYDKDF (reference sequence). V was shortened by 1 base and J by 4 bases, with 10 bases between the two germline ends.